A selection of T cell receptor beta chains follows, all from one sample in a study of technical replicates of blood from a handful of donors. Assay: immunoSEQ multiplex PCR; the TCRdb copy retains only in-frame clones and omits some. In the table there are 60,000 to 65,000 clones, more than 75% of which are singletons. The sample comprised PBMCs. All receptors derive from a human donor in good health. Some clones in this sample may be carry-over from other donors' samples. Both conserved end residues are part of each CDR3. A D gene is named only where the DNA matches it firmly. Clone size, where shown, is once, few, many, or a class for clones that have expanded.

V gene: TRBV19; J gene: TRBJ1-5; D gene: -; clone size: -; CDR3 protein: CASSTQGSNQPQHF; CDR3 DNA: TGTGCCAGTAGTACACAGGGTAGCAATCAGCCCCAGCATTTT
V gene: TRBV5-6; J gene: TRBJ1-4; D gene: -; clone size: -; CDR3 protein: CASSLWALEKLFF; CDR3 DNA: TGTGCCAGCAGCTTATGGGCTCTCGAAAAACTGTTTTTT
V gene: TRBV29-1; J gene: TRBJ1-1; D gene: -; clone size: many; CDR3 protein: CSVVRGGNTEAFF; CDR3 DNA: TGCAGCGTTGTTAGGGGTGGAAACACTGAAGCTTTCTTT
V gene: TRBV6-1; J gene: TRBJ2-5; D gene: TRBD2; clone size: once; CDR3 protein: CASSPGLEGYF; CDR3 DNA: TGTGCCAGCAGTCCGGGACTAGAGGGGTACTTC
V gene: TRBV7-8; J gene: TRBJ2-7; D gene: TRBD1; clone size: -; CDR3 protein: CASSFDGTGYNEQYF; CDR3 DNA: TGTGCCAGCAGTTTCGACGGGACAGGGTACAACGAGCAGTACTTC
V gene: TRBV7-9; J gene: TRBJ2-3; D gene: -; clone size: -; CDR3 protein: CASSLDQGFADTQYF; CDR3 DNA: TGTGCCAGCAGCTTAGACCAGGGATTTGCAGATACGCAGTATTTT
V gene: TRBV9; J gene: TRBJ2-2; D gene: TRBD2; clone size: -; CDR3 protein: CASTTSSGGANTGELFF; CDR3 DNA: TGTGCCAGCACCACCTCTAGCGGGGGGGCGAACACCGGGGAGCTGTTTTTT
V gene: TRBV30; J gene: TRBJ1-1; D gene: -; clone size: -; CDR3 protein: CAWNQGTSFEAFF; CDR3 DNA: TGTGCCTGGAACCAGGGTACCTCTTTTGAAGCTTTCTTT
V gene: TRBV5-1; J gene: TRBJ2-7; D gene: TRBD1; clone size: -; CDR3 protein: CASSKWGQGVEDEQYF; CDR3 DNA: TGCGCCAGCAGCAAATGGGGACAGGGGGTTGAAGACGAGCAGTATTTC
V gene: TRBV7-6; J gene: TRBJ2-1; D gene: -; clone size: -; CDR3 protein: CASSLVPGLTSYNEQFF; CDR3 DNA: TGTGCCAGCAGCTTAGTTCCCGGACTAACCTCCTACAATGAGCAGTTCTTC
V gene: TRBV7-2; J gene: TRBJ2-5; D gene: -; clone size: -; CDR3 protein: CASSYSGVQETQYF; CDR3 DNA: TGTGCCAGCAGCTACTCCGGGGTCCAAGAGACCCAGTACTTC
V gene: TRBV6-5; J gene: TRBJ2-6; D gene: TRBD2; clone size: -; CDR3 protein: CASSGGGSGANVLTF; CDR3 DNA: TGTGCCAGCAGTGGCGGGGGGTCTGGGGCCAACGTCCTGACTTTC
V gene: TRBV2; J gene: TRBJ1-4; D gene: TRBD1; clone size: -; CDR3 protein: CASSGAQGGYNEKLFF; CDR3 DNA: TGTGCCAGCAGTGGAGCCCAGGGGGGCTATAATGAAAAACTGTTTTTT
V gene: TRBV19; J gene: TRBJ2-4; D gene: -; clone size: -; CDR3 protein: CASAGLDVDKNIQYF; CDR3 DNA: TGTGCCAGTGCGGGCTTGGATGTGGACAAAAACATTCAGTACTTC
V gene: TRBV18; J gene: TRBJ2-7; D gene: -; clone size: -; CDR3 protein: CASSPDRFSYEQYF; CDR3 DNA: TGTGCCAGCTCACCAGACAGGTTCTCCTACGAGCAGTACTTC
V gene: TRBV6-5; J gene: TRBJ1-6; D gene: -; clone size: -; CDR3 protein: CASSSGGGNSPLHF; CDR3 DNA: TGTGCCAGCAGTTCGGGGGGAGGGAACTCACCCCTCCACTTT
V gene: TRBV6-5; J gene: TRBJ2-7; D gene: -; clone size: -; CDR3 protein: CASSSEYEQYF; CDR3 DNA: TGTGCCAGCAGTAGTGAGTACGAGCAGTACTTC
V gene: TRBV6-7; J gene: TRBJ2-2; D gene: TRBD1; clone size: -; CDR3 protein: CASPYGQGNTGELFF; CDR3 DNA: TGTGCCAGCCCTTATGGACAGGGTAACACCGGGGAGCTGTTTTTT
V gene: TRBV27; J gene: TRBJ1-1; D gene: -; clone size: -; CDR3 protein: CASMRPNTEAFF; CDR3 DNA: TGTGCCAGCATGAGGCCGAACACTGAAGCTTTCTTT
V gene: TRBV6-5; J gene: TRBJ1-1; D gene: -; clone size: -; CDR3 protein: CASRPRGADTEAFF; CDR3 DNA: TGTGCCAGCAGACCCAGGGGCGCGGACACTGAAGCTTTCTTT
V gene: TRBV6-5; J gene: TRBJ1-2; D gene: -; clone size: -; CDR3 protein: CASSSLGGVLNYGYTF; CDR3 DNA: TGTGCCAGCAGTTCACTTGGAGGGGTCCTTAACTATGGCTACACCTTC
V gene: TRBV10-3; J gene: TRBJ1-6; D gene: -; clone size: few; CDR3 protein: CASSEGQSPLHF; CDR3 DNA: TGTGCCTCGTCGGAGGGGCAGTCACCCCTCCACTTT
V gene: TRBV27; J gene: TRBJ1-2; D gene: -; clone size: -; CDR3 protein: CASSLSGAGNYGYTF; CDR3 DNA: TGTGCCAGCAGTTTATCAGGGGCGGGGAACTATGGCTACACCTTC
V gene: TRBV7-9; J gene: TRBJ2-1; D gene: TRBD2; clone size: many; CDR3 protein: CASSELAGGENEQFF; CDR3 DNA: TGTGCCAGCAGCGAACTAGCGGGAGGGGAGAATGAGCAGTTCTTC
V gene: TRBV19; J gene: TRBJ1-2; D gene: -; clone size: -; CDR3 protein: CASYAGQTNYGYTF; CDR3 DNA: TGTGCCAGCTACGCCGGACAGACTAACTATGGCTACACCTTC
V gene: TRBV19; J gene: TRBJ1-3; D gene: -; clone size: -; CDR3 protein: CASSMRRAGGNTIYF; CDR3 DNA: TGTGCCAGTAGTATGAGGAGGGCAGGAGGAAACACCATATATTTT
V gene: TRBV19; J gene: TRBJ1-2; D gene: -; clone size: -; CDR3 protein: CASSITGNYGYTF; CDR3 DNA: TGTGCCAGTAGTATAACAGGAAACTATGGCTACACCTTC
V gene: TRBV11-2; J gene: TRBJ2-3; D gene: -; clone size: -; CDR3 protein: CASSFSYTQYF; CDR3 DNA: TGTGCCAGCAGCTTTAGTTATACGCAGTATTTT
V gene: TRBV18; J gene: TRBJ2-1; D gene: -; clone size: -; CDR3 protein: CASSPRIRGSIEEFF; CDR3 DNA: TGTGCCAGCTCACCACGGATCCGGGGGTCCATAGAGGAGTTCTTC